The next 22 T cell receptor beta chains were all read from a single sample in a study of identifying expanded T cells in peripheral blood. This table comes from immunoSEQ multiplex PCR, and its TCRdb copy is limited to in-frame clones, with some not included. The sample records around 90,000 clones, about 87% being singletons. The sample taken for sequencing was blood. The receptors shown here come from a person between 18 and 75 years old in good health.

Written as DNA, the CDR3 is TGTGCCAGCAGTCCCGAGACAGACTCCTACGAGCAGTACTTC. This gives the protein CASSPETDSYEQYF. The chain employs TRBV28 and TRBJ2-7; tentative D call: TRBD1 (5 bases). Per germline, CDR1 MDHEN and CDR2 SYDVKM. Trimming pared 5 bases from V and 0 bases from J, leaving 11 bases between. The CDR3 is 14 residues long.

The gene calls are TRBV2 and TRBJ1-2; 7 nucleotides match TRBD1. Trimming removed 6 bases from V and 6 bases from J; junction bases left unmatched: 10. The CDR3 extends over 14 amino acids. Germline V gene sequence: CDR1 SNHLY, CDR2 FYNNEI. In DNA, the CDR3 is TGTGCCAGCAGCGAGAACAGGGGTACTAATGGCTACACCTTC. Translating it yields CASSENRGTNGYTF.

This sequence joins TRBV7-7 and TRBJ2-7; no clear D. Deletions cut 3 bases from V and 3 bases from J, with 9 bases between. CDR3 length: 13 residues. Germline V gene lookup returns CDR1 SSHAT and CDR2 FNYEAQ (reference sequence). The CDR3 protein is CASSFSDNYEQYF. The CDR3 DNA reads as TGTGCCAGCAGCTTCTCCGACAACTACGAGCAGTACTTC.

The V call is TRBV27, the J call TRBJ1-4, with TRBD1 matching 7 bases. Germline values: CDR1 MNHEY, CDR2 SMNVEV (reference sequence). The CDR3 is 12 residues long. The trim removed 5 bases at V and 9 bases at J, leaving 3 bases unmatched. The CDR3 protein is CASSRQGQKLFF. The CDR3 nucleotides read TGTGCCAGCAGTCGACAGGGACAAAAACTGTTTTTT.

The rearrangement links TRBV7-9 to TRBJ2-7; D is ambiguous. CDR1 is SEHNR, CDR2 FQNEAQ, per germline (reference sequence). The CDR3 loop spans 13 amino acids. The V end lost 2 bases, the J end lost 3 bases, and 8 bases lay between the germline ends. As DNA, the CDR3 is TGTGCCAGCAGCTTAAAACAGAGCTACGAGCAGTACTTC. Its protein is CASSLKQSYEQYF.

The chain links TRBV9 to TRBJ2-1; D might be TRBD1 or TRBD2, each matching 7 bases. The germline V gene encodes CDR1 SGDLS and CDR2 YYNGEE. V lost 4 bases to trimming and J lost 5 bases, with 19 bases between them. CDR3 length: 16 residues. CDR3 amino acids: CASSYGPTGTNNEQFF. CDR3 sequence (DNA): TGTGCCAGCAGCTACGGGCCGACAGGGACTAACAATGAGCAGTTCTTC.

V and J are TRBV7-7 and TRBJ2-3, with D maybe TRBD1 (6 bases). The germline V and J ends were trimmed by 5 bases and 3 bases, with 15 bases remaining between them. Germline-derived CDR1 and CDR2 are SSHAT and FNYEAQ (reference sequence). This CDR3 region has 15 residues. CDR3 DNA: TGTGCCAGCAGCCTAGGGGGTCGCGGGACAGATACGCAGTATTTT. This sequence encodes CASSLGGRGTDTQYF.

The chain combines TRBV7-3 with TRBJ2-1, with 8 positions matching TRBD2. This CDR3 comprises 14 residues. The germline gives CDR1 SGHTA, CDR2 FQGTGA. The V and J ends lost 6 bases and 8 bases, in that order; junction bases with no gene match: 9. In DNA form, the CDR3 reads TGTGCCAGCAGTTCGGGACTAGGAGGGGATGAGCAGTTCTTC. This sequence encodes CASSSGLGGDEQFF.

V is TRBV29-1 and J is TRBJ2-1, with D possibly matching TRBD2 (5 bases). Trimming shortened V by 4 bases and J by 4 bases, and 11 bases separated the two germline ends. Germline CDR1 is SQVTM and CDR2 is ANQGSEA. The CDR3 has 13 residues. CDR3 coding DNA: TGCAGCGTTGCCGGGGTGGGTTACAATGAGCAGTTCTTC. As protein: CSVAGVGYNEQFF.

This CDR3 reads CASSQGQGRSTETQYF. The DNA of the CDR3 is TGCGCCAGCAGCCAAGGCCAAGGGAGATCCACGGAGACCCAGTACTTC. The chain employs TRBV4-1 and TRBJ2-5, with D tentatively TRBD2 (5 bases). V gave up 1 base and J gave up 5 bases, with 17 bases separating them. This CDR3 comprises 16 residues. Per the germline V gene, CDR1 is MGHRA and CDR2 is YSYEKL.

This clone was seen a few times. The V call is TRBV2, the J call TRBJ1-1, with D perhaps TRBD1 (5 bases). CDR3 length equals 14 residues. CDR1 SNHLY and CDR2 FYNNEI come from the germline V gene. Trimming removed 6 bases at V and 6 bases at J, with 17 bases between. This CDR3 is CASSASYQGAEAFF. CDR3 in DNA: TGTGCCAGCAGCGCATCGTATCAGGGAGCTGAAGCTTTCTTT.

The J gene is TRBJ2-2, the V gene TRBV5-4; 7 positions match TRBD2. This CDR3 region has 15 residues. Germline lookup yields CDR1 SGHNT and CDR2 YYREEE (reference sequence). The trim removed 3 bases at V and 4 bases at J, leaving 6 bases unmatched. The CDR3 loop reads CASSSRGGGTGELFF. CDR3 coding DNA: TGTGCCAGCAGCTCGCGGGGCGGGGGCACCGGGGAGCTGTTTTTT.

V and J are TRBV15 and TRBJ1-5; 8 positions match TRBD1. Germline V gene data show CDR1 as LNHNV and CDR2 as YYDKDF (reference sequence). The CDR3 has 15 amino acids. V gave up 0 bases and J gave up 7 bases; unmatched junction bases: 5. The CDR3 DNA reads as TGTGCCACCAGCAGAGAACAGGGGGACGGGCAGCCCCAGCATTTT. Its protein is CATSREQGDGQPQHF.

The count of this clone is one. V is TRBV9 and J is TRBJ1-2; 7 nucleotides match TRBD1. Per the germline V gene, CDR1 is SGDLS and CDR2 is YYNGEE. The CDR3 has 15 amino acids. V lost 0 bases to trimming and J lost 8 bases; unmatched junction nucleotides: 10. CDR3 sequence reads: CASSVDSTGLGGYTF. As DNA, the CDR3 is TGTGCCAGCAGCGTAGACTCGACAGGGCTCGGCGGCTACACCTTC.

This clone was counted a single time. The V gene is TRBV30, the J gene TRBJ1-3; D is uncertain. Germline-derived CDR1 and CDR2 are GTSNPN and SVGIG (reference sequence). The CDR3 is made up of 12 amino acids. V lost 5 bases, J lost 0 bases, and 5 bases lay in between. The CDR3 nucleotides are TGTGCCTGGGGGATCTCTGGAAACACCATATATTTT. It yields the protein CAWGISGNTIYF.

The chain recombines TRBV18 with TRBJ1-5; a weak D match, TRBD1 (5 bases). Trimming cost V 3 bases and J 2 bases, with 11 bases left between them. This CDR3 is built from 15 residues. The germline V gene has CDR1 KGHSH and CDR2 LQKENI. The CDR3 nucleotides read TGTGCCAGCTCACCGGGGGGAGAAGGCAATCAGCCCCAGCATTTT. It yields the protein CASSPGGEGNQPQHF.

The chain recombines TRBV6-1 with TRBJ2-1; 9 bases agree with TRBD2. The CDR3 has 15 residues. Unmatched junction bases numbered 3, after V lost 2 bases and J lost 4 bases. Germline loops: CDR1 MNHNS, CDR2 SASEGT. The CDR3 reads CASSERLAGYNEQFF. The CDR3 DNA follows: TGTGCCAGCAGTGAACGCCTAGCGGGGTACAATGAGCAGTTCTTC.

CDR3 loop: CATLEGASTEAFF. CDR3 nucleotide sequence: TGTGCCACCCTCGAGGGGGCATCCACTGAAGCTTTCTTT. This rearrangement joins TRBV15 to TRBJ1-1; 7 positions match TRBD1. The trim removed 8 bases at V and 4 bases at J, leaving 7 bases unmatched. The germline gives CDR1 LNHNV, CDR2 YYDKDF (reference sequence). CDR3 length equals 13 residues.

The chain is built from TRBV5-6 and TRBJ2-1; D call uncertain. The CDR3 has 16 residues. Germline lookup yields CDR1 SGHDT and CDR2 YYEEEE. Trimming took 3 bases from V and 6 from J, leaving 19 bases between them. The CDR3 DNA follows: TGTGCCAGCAGCTCTCCATCGGTGTCGCCCGTCAATGAGCAGTTCTTC. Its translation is CASSSPSVSPVNEQFF.

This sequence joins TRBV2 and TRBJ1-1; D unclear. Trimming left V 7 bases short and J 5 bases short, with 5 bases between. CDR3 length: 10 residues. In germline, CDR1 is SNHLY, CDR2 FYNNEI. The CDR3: CASTGTEAFF. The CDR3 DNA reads TGTGCCAGCACGGGTACTGAAGCTTTCTTT. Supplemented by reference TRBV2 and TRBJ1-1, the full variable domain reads EPEVTQTPSHQVTQMGQEVILRCVPISNHLYFYWYRQILGQKVEFLVSFYNNEISEKSEIFDDQFSVERPDGSNFTLKIRSTKLEDSAMYFCASTGTEAFFGQGTRLTVV.

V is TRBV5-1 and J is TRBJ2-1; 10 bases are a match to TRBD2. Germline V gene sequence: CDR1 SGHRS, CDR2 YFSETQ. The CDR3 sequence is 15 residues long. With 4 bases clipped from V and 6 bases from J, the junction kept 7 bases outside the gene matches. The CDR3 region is CASSLSGGLLNEQFF. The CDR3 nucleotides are TGCGCCAGCAGCCTTAGCGGGGGGCTGCTCAATGAGCAGTTCTTC.

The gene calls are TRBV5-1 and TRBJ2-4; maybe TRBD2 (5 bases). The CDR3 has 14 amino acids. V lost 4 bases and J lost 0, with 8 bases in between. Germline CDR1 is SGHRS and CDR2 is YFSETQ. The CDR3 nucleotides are TGCGCCAGCAGCCCCCGGGGAGCCAAAAACATTCAGTACTTC. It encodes CASSPRGAKNIQYF.